Below are 31 T cell receptor beta chains sequenced from a single sample in a study of naive CD8 T cells in extremely preterm neonates. Only in-frame clones appear in the TCRdb table, and some are missing; sequencing was by immunoSEQ multiplex PCR. Among some 6,500 clones listed, roughly 98% were seen once. The sequencing input was naive CD8+ T cells from blood. These receptors were collected from a human donor in good health.

The J gene is TRBJ1-5, the V gene TRBV15, with D possibly being TRBD1 (6 bases). CDR1 is LNHNV, CDR2 YYDKDF, per germline (reference sequence). CDR3 length: 15 residues. Trimming took off 5 bases at V and 2 bases at J, with 13 bases between the two ends. The CDR3 sequence is CATSLQGLGNQPQHF. The CDR3 DNA sequence: TGTGCCACCAGCCTCCAGGGGTTGGGCAATCAGCCCCAGCATTTT.

This clone was seen just once. CDR3 in DNA: TGTGCCAGCAGCTTGGAGCTAGCGGGGGCTCTTGAGACCCAGTACTTC. It codes for CASSLELAGALETQYF. This chain links TRBV5-4 with TRBJ2-5; 10 nucleotides match TRBD2. Germline CDR1 is SGHNT and CDR2 is YYREEE (reference sequence). The CDR3 contains 16 residues. The V and J ends lost 0 bases and 5 bases, in that order; junction bases with no gene match: 7. The variable domain in full, with the rest retrieved from reference TRBV5-4 and TRBJ2-5, is ETGVTQSPTHLIKTRGQQVTLRCSSQSGHNTVSWYQQALGQGPQFIFQYYREEENGRGNFPPRFSGLQFPNYSSELNVNALELDDSALYLCASSLELAGALETQYFGPGTRLLVL.

The table lists this clone with a count of one. The gene calls are TRBV5-6 and TRBJ1-4; D perhaps matches TRBD1 (5 bases). Germline CDR1 SGHDT, CDR2 YYEEEE. Deletions cut 4 bases from V and 7 bases from J, with 11 bases between. This CDR3 spans 13 amino acids. CDR3 sequence reads: CASSQGTVEKLFF. In DNA, the CDR3 is TGTGCCAGCAGCCAGGGCACCGTTGAAAAACTGTTTTTT.

The CDR3 loop is CASRSGTGVHNSPLHF. The CDR3 DNA sequence: TGTGCCAGCAGATCCGGGACAGGGGTCCATAATTCACCCCTCCACTTT. The chain uses TRBV28 and TRBJ1-6; 10 bases are a match to TRBD1. Trimming took 6 bases from V and 5 from J; bases not matched to a gene: 7. Germline CDR1 is MDHEN and CDR2 is SYDVKM. The CDR3 has 16 amino acids.

The chain has TRBV20-1 and TRBJ1-2, with D perhaps matching TRBD1 (5 bases). The CDR3 is made up of 11 amino acids. V was shortened by 5 bases and J by 8 bases, with 12 bases between the two germline ends. CDR1 is DFQATT, CDR2 SNEGSKA, per germline (reference sequence). This chain's CDR3 is CSAAGTEGYTF. The CDR3 DNA sequence: TGCAGTGCTGCCGGGACTGAAGGCTACACCTTC.

This chain joins TRBV7-2 and TRBJ2-3, with TRBD2 identical over 10 bases. The CDR3 is made up of 15 amino acids. J was trimmed by 3 bases and V by 3 bases; bases with no gene match: 3. Germline CDR1 SGHTA, CDR2 FQGNSA. The CDR3 loop is CASSFRTSGTDTQYF. CDR3 DNA sequence: TGTGCCAGCAGCTTCCGGACTAGCGGTACAGATACGCAGTATTTT.

The chain combines TRBV28 with TRBJ1-2; TRBD1 is a possible D gene (5 bases). The CDR3 runs to 11 residues. The V gene's germline CDR1 is MDHEN and CDR2 SYDVKM. Trimming removed 5 bases from V and 7 bases from J, with 8 bases in between. CDR3 sequence (DNA): TGTGCCAGCAGTCTCAGGGCTGGCTACACCTTC. Residues: CASSLRAGYTF.

This chain joins TRBV11-2 and TRBJ1-2, with D maybe TRBD1 (6 bases). V lost 4 bases and J 8 bases, leaving 17 bases between the germline ends. The CDR3 runs 14 residues. CDR1 SGHAT and CDR2 FQNNGV come from the germline V gene. The CDR3: CASSYRSGVGGYTF. Here the CDR3 DNA reads TGTGCCAGCAGCTACCGATCAGGGGTGGGAGGCTACACCTTC.

V usage is TRBV13 and J usage is TRBJ1-3; D remains unclear. V lost 4 bases to trimming and J lost 0 bases, with 10 bases between them. The V gene's germline CDR1 is PRHDT and CDR2 FYEKMQ (reference sequence). The CDR3 runs to 15 residues. The CDR3 DNA reads TGTGCCAGCAGCTCCTACGGTGACTCTGGAAACACCATATATTTT. Translation: CASSSYGDSGNTIYF.

The V and J genes are TRBV7-2 and TRBJ1-5; 7 bases fit TRBD1. Trimming at V came to 4 bases and at J to 3 bases, leaving 9 bases not matched to a gene. From germline, CDR1 is SGHTA and CDR2 FQGNSA. The CDR3 sequence is 16 residues long. The CDR3 is CASSSPPTGPNQPQHF. In DNA, the CDR3 is TGTGCCAGCAGCTCCCCCCCGACAGGGCCCAATCAGCCCCAGCATTTT.

The gene calls are TRBV9 and TRBJ1-2, with 9 bases fitting TRBD1. The length of the CDR3 is 14 residues. V dropped 5 bases and J dropped 3; count of bases not matched to a gene: 5. Germline lookup yields CDR1 SGDLS and CDR2 YYNGEE. Written as DNA, the CDR3 is TGTGCCAGCAGACCGGGACAGGGCCACTATGGCTACACCTTC. This gives the protein CASRPGQGHYGYTF.

J is TRBJ2-2 and V is TRBV7-6; 7 bases agree with TRBD1. Trimming at V came to 1 base and at J to 1 base, leaving 6 bases not matched to a gene. CDR1 SGHVS and CDR2 FNYEAQ come from the germline V gene. CDR3 length: 17 amino acids. CDR3 sequence: CASSLERQGGNTGELFF. DNA for the CDR3: TGTGCCAGCAGCTTAGAGAGACAGGGCGGGAACACCGGGGAGCTGTTTTTT.

This chain connects TRBV4-2 to TRBJ2-1; TRBD2 aligns across 12 bases. Germline V CDR1 and CDR2: LGHNA, YNFKEQ. There are 16 residues in the CDR3. V lost 2 bases, J lost 8 bases, and 7 bases stayed unmatched. The CDR3: CASSQQSSGGADEQFF. CDR3 bases: TGTGCCAGCAGCCAACAATCTAGCGGGGGGGCCGATGAGCAGTTCTTC.

The genes are TRBV2 and TRBJ2-1, with 8 bases identical to TRBD2. This CDR3 has 17 residues. The J segment lost 3 bases and the V segment lost 6 bases, leaving 13 bases of the junction unmatched. Germline V CDR1 and CDR2: SNHLY, FYNNEI. This CDR3 reads CASSASGGGGYYNEQFF. As DNA, the CDR3 is TGTGCCAGCAGCGCCTCGGGTGGCGGGGGGTACTACAATGAGCAGTTCTTC.

The CDR3 nucleotides are TGCGCCAGCAGCCAAGGGGGACAGGGCACTGAAGCTTTCTTT. Translation gives CASSQGGQGTEAFF. This chain joins TRBV4-3 and TRBJ1-1, with 9 bases aligning to TRBD1. The V and J ends lost 1 base and 4 bases, in that order; junction bases with no gene match: 1. From germline, CDR1 is LGHNA and CDR2 YSLEER. The CDR3 is 14 residues long.

This chain connects TRBV18 to TRBJ1-3; perhaps TRBD1 as D (5 bases). The V end lost 1 base, the J end lost 0 bases, and 13 bases lay between the germline ends. The CDR3 is 17 amino acids. CDR1 and CDR2 (germline): KGHSH, LQKENI. Here the CDR3 reads CASSPQGQSLSGNTIYF. In nucleotides, the CDR3 is TGTGCCAGCTCACCACAGGGGCAAAGCCTCTCTGGAAACACCATATATTTT.

The chain recombines TRBV6-5 with TRBJ2-1, with a tentative D call TRBD1 (7 bases). The CDR3 loop spans 13 amino acids. The germline gives CDR1 MNHEY, CDR2 SVGAGI. Trimming took off 6 bases at V and 11 bases at J, with 17 bases between the two ends. Written as DNA, the CDR3 is TGTGCCAGCAGCCAATCAGGGGGGCCCCAGCAGTTCTTC. Its translation: CASSQSGGPQQFF.

The chain carries TRBV28 and TRBJ1-2; no clear D. From germline, CDR1 is MDHEN and CDR2 SYDVKM. The V end lost 10 bases, the J end lost 6 bases, and 24 bases lay between the germline ends. The CDR3 loop spans 15 amino acids. CDR3 amino acids: CATPPGLRGLHGYTF. In DNA, the CDR3 is TGTGCCACCCCCCCCGGCTTGCGTGGGCTACATGGCTACACCTTC.

The chain combines TRBV27 with TRBJ2-5; 13 nucleotides line up with TRBD2. The CDR3 contains 16 residues. The V gene's germline CDR1 is MNHEY and CDR2 SMNVEV (reference sequence). V lost 5 bases, J lost 1 base, and 4 bases stayed unmatched. The CDR3 region has the DNA TGTGCCAGCAGTAACGGACTAGCGGGGGTCCAAGAGACCCAGTACTTC. Protein product: CASSNGLAGVQETQYF.

The chain joins TRBV27 to TRBJ2-2, with TRBD1 matching over 9 bases. The CDR3 is made up of 15 amino acids. Germline CDR1 is MNHEY and CDR2 is SMNVEV (reference sequence). V was pared by 6 bases and J by 4 bases, with 6 bases of the junction left unmatched. Here the CDR3 reads CASRPGTGSTGELFF. The CDR3 DNA sequence: TGTGCCAGCAGACCCGGGACAGGGAGCACCGGGGAGCTGTTTTTT.

The rearrangement links TRBV5-1 to TRBJ1-1; D gene uncertain. The germline gives CDR1 SGHRS, CDR2 YFSETQ. Trimming cost V 4 bases and J 0 bases, with 7 bases left between them. The CDR3 sequence is 13 residues long. The CDR3 loop is CASSPSVNTEAFF. For the CDR3, the DNA is TGCGCCAGCAGCCCCTCCGTGAACACTGAAGCTTTCTTT. Together with reference TRBV5-1 and TRBJ1-1, the CDR3 gives the full variable domain: KAGVTQTPRYLIKTRGQQVTLSCSPISGHRSVSWYQQTPGQGLQFLFEYFSETQRNKGNFPGRFSGRQFSNSRSEMNVSTLELGDSALYLCASSPSVNTEAFFGQGTRLTVV.

The genes are TRBV28 and TRBJ2-1; D gene unclear. Trimming took 2 bases from V and 6 from J, leaving 5 bases between them. Germline V gene data show CDR1 as MDHEN and CDR2 as SYDVKM. The CDR3 is 12 amino acids. The CDR3 spells CASSLPLNEQFF. For the CDR3, the DNA is TGTGCCAGCAGTTTACCTCTCAATGAGCAGTTCTTC.

This clone has just one count. This chain joins TRBV6-5 and TRBJ2-1; maybe TRBD1 (6 bases). CDR3 length: 16 amino acids. Trimming left V 0 bases short and J 9 bases short, with 18 bases between. Germline V gene lookup returns CDR1 MNHEY and CDR2 SVGAGI. CDR3 sequence: CASSYSRGGPHGEQFF. CDR3 coding DNA: TGTGCCAGCAGTTACTCGAGAGGGGGACCACACGGTGAGCAGTTCTTC.

This sequence joins TRBV12-5 and TRBJ2-2, with 7 bases fitting TRBD1. CDR1 is LGHNT and CDR2 is FRNRAP in the germline V gene. The CDR3 covers 16 residues. J lost 5 bases, V lost 4 bases, and 10 bases had no gene match. CDR3 in DNA: TGTGCTAGTGGTTGGGGAACAGGGGTGAGGACCGGGGAGCTGTTTTTT. Protein sequence: CASGWGTGVRTGELFF.

The V gene is TRBV5-4, the J gene TRBJ2-1, with 11 bases fitting TRBD2. Trimming took 4 bases from V and 2 from J; bases not matched to a gene: 2. The CDR3 consists of 15 residues. The V gene's germline CDR1 is SGHNT and CDR2 YYREEE (reference sequence). CDR3: CASSGGLAAYNEQFF. CDR3 in DNA: TGTGCCAGCAGCGGGGGACTAGCGGCCTACAATGAGCAGTTCTTC.

This chain uses TRBV10-3 with TRBJ1-6; 12 positions match TRBD1. CDR1 ENHRY and CDR2 SYGVKD come from the germline V gene. The CDR3 runs 21 residues. V shed 6 bases, J shed 14 bases, and the junction held 29 bases outside the gene matches. The DNA of the CDR3 is TGTGCCATCAGCCTTACAAACACCGGGACAGGGGGCCTTAAGGTGGGCTCGTCCCTCCACTTT. This sequence encodes CAISLTNTGTGGLKVGSSLHF.

V and J are TRBV27 and TRBJ1-1; TRBD1 agrees at 7 bases. The trim removed 6 bases at V and 4 bases at J, leaving 11 bases unmatched. Germline CDR1 and CDR2: MNHEY and SMNVEV (reference sequence). This CDR3 contains 15 residues. The CDR3 is CASRLVAGGITEAFF. CDR3 nucleotides: TGTGCCAGCAGATTGGTGGCAGGGGGTATCACTGAAGCTTTCTTT.

This chain links TRBV6-4 with TRBJ1-2, with a weak D call TRBD1 (5 bases). Trimming left V 3 bases short and J 7 bases short, with 9 bases between. Germline CDR1 is MRHNA and CDR2 is SNTAGT. The CDR3 loop spans 12 amino acids. CDR3 residues: CASSEGGPGYTF. The DNA for the CDR3 is TGTGCCAGCAGTGAGGGGGGTCCTGGCTACACCTTC.

This clone was seen a handful of times. The chain has TRBV4-3 and TRBJ2-7, with D tentatively TRBD1 (5 bases). The V and J ends lost 0 bases and 10 bases respectively, with 16 bases between them. The CDR3 is made up of 14 amino acids. CDR1 is LGHNA and CDR2 is YSLEER in the germline V gene. The DNA for the CDR3 is TGCGCCAGCAGCCAAGAAACACAGGACCGGCATCAGTACTTC. It yields the protein CASSQETQDRHQYF.

The chain is built from TRBV27 and TRBJ2-7; weak D call: TRBD2 (5 bases). This CDR3 is built from 15 residues. With 5 bases removed from V and 0 bases from J, the gap between germline ends came to 14 bases. CDR1 is MNHEY and CDR2 is SMNVEV in the germline V gene (reference sequence). CDR3 in amino acids: CASSRDVGDSYEQYF. The CDR3 DNA is TGTGCCAGCAGTCGGGATGTTGGGGACTCCTACGAGCAGTACTTC.

The chain recombines TRBV28 with TRBJ1-2, with D perhaps TRBD1 (6 bases). The CDR3 extends over 16 amino acids. Germline V gene sequence: CDR1 MDHEN, CDR2 SYDVKM. V lost 6 bases, J lost 6 bases, and 23 bases lay in between. The CDR3 protein is CASSPSGGAGTDGYTF. The CDR3 coding sequence is TGTGCCAGCAGCCCTTCCGGGGGGGCAGGGACCGATGGCTACACCTTC.